What follows is one TCR beta chain and its context. Antigen specificity is unknown. Use of 60 Vbeta and 13 Jbeta primers characterized the PCR. Sequenced by immunoSEQ multiplex PCR; TCRdb stores in-frame clones only, minus some. Among roughly 100,000 clones, roughly four fifths were seen once, and the ten largest hold roughly 9.6%. The data stem from a study of cytomegalovirus exposure and HLA in healthy donors. Points from the study as a whole: In a later analysis, TCR beta V- and J-gene trimming showed a link to a missense DCLRE1C variant.

This receptor was identified in a male donor in good health and CMV-seropositive. Sequences were obtained from PBMCs.

The chain's CDR3 is CASSLGQGARGYTF. CDR3 DNA: TGTGCCAGCAGTTTGGGACAGGGGGCGCGTGGCTACACCTTC. The V call is TRBV6-6, the J call TRBJ1-2, with 12 bases matching TRBD1. CDR3 length equals 14 residues. The germline gives CDR1 MNHNY, CDR2 SVGAGI (reference sequence). With V trimmed by 4 bases and J by 7 bases, 4 bases remained unmatched.